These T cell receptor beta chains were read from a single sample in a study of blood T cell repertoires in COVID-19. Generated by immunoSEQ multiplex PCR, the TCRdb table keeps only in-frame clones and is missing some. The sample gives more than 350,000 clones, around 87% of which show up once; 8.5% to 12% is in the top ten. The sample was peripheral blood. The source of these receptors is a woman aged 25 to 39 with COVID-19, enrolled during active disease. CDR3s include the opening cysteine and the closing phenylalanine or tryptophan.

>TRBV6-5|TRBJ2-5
CASSNRFTETQYF
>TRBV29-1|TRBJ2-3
CSGYTDTQYF
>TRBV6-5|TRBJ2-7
CASSTRGTPYEQYF
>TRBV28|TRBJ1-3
CASSLSGQGVGNTIYF
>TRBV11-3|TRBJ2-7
CASSNRGQGSYEQYF
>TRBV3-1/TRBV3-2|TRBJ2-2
CASSRRTAIGELFF
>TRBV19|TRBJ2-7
CASSTTSSPYEQYF
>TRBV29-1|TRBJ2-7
CSTQTGALYEQYF
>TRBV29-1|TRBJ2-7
CSVGHSTYEQYF
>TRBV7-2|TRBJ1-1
CASSSKGAPYTEAFF
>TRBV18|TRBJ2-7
CASSLQGGSYEQYF
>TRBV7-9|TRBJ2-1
CASSLGGLAGASAYNEQFF
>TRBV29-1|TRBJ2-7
CSVERDREGFEQYF
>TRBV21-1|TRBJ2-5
CASSKWGGGQTQYF
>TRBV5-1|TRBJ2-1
CASSLPSSGRAWSEQFF
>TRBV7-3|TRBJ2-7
CASSSSGGMGTYEQYF
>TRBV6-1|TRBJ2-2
CASSDLAGSASGELFF
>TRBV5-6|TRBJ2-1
CASSFYRYNEQFF
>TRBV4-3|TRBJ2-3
CASSQDFAATDTQYF
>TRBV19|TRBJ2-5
CASSITGGILETQYF
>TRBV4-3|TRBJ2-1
CASSQGLAGGEQFF
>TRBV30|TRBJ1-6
CAWSAGTGFSPLHF
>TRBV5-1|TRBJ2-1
CASSLGVTSGIYNEQFF
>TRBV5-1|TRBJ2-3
CASSSGYTTDTQYF
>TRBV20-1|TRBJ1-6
CSASWTGDNSPLHF
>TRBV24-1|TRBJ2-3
CATEGRAGGPDTQYF
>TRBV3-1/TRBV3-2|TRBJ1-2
CASSRGLEGYTF